This T cell receptor (beta chain) was recorded in a study of OX40 agonist ivuxolimab in advanced cancers. Study-wide context: Patients were treated with intravenous ivuxolimab, dosed at 0.01 to 10 mg/kg and infused every 2 weeks.

Method: immunoSEQ multiplex PCR; TCRdb's copy keeps in-frame clones and lacks some. Among around 70,000 clones listed, about 83% were seen once. CDR1 and CDR2 from the germline V gene are SGHDT and YYEEEE. Trimming cost V 4 bases and J 7 bases; bases outside gene matches: 6. This CDR3 contains 13 residues. This clonotype originated in an adult with an advanced solid tumor such as melanoma, head and neck, liver or kidney cancer. This chain joins TRBV5-6 and TRBJ1-2; 8 nucleotides agree with TRBD1. The input for sequencing was CD4+ or CD8+ T cells sorted from blood, taken in a trial of the OX40 agonist ivuxolimab. CDR3 coding DNA: TGTGCCAGCAGCCTGACAGGGGTTGGTGGCTACACCTTC. Its translation: CASSLTGVGGYTF.